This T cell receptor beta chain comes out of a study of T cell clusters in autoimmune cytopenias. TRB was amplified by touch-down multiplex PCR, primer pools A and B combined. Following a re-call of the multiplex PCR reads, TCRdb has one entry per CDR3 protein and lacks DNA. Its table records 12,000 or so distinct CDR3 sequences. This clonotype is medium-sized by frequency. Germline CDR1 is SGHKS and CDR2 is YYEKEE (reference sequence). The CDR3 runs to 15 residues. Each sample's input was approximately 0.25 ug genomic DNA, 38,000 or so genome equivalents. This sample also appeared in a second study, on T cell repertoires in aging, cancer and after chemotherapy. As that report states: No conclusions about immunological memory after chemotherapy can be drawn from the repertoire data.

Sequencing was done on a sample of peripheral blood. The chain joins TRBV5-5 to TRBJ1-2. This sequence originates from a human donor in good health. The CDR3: CASSRKDFTSGGYTF.